The present T cell receptor beta chain was sequenced within a study of shared clonotypes between healthy human individuals. Per the original data handling: Sequence data from immunoSEQ were junction-only and lacked quality scores; consequently, filtering differed. TCRdb keeps only in-frame clones here, not all; method: immunoSEQ multiplex PCR. From that table come the V and J calls and clone size; the DNA was used to work out D and trimming. In the table there are under 2,500,000 clones, 90% to 97% of which are singletons. CDR1 is MDHEN, CDR2 SYDVKM, per germline. The length of the CDR3 is 11 residues.

Sequenced material: naive CD4+ T cells sorted from blood. Subset indicated: CD45RA+ positively selected. This sequence was found in a man between 18 and 35 years old in good health. This chain uses TRBV28 with TRBJ1-2, with a tentative D call TRBD1 (5 bases). CDR3 in DNA: TGTGCTGGGGCAGGTAGCTATGGCTACACCTTC. Its protein product is CAGAGSYGYTF.